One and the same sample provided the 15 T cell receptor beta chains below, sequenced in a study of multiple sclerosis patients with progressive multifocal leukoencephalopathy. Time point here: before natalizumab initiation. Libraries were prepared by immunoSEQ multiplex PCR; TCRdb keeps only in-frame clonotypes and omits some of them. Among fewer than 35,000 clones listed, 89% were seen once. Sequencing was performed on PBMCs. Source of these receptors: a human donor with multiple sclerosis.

CDR3 in DNA: TGTGCCAGCAGCTTTAGGGGTTCCACCGGGGAGCTGTTTTTT. This sequence encodes CASSFRGSTGELFF. The rearrangement joins TRBV7-2 to TRBJ2-2; perhaps TRBD1 as D (5 bases). This CDR3 spans 14 amino acids. Germline values: CDR1 SGHTA, CDR2 FQGNSA. With 3 bases removed from V and 4 bases from J, the gap between germline ends came to 9 bases.

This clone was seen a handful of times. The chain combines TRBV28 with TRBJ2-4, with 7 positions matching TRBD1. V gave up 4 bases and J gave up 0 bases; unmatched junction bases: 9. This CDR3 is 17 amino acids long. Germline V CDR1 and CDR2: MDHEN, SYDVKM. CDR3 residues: CASSSLKDRLAKNIQYF. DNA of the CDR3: TGTGCCAGCAGTTCCCTAAAGGACAGGTTAGCCAAAAACATTCAGTACTTC.

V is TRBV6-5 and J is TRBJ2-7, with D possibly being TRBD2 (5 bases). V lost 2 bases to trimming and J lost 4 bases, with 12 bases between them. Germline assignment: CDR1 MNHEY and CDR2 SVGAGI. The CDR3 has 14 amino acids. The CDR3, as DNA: TGTGCCAGCAGTTACCTGCTTACGGGGTACGAGCAGTACTTC. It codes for CASSYLLTGYEQYF.

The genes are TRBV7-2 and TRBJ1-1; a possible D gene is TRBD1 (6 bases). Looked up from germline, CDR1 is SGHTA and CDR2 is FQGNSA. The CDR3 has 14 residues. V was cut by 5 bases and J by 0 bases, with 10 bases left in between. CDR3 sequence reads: CASSQQGMNTEAFF. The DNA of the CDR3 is TGTGCCAGCAGCCAACAGGGCATGAACACTGAAGCTTTCTTT.

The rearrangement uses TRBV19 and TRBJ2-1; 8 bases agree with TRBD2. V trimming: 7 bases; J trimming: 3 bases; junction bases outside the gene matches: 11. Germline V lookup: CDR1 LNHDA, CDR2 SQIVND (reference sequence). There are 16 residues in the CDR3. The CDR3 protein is CASKGSAGGHYNEQFF. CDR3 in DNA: TGTGCCAGTAAGGGTTCCGCGGGAGGCCACTACAATGAGCAGTTCTTC.

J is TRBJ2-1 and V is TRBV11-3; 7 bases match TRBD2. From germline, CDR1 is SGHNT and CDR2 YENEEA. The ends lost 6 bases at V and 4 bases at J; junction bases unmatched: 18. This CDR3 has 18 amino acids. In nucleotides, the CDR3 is TGTGCCAGCAGGGGAATAGCGGGCGCCAAGACCCGATACAATGAGCAGTTCTTC. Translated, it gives CASRGIAGAKTRYNEQFF.

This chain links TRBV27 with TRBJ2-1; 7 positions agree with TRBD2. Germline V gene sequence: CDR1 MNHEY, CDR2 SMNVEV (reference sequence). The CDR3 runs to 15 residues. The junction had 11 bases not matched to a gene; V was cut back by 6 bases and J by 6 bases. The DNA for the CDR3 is TGTGCCAGCAGGGCCGGACTAGGGTTTCGCAATGAGCAGTTCTTC. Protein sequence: CASRAGLGFRNEQFF.

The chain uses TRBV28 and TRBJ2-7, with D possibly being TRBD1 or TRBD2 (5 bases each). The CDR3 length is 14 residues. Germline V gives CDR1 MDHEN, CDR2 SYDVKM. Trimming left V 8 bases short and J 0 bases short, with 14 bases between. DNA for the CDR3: TGTGCCAGCGCACGGGACCTATCCTCCTACGAGCAGTACTTC. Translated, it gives CASARDLSSYEQYF.

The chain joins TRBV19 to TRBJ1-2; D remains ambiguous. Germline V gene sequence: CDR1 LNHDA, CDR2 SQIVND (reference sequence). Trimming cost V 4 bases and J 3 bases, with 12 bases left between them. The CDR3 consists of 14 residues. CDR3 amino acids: CASSRAGGDYGYTF. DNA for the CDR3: TGTGCCAGTAGTAGAGCGGGAGGTGACTATGGCTACACCTTC. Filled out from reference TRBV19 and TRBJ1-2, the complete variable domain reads DGGITQSPKYLFRKEGQNVTLSCEQNLNHDAMYWYRQDPGQGLRLIYYSQIVNDFQKGDIAEGYSVSREKKESFPLTVTSAQKNPTAFYLCASSRAGGDYGYTFGSGTRLTVV.

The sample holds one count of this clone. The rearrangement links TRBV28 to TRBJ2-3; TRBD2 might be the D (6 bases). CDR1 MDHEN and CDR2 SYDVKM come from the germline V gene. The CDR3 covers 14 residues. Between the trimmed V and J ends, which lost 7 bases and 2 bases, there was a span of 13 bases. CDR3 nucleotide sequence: TGTGCCAGCACCCCCGGGGGTCCCACAGATACGCAGTATTTT. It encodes CASTPGGPTDTQYF.

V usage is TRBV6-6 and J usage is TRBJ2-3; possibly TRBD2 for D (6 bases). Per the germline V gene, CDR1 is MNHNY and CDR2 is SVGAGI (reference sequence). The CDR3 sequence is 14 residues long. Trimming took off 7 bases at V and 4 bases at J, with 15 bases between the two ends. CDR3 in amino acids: CASIGGAEADTQYF. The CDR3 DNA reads TGTGCCAGCATCGGGGGAGCCGAGGCAGATACGCAGTATTTT.

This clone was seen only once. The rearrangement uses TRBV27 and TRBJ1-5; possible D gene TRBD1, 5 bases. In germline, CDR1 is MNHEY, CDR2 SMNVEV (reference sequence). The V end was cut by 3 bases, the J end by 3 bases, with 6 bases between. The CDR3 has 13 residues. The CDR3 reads CASSFGTNQPQHF. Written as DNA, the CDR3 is TGTGCCAGCAGTTTTGGGACCAATCAGCCCCAGCATTTT.

CDR3 DNA sequence: TGTGCCAGTAGCCTTTTTACGGGAAATGAGCAGTTCTTC. It specifies CASSLFTGNEQFF. The rearrangement links TRBV19 to TRBJ2-1; possible D gene TRBD2, 5 bases. This CDR3 region has 13 residues. The V and J ends lost 6 bases and 7 bases respectively, with 13 bases between them. Per germline, CDR1 LNHDA and CDR2 SQIVND (reference sequence).

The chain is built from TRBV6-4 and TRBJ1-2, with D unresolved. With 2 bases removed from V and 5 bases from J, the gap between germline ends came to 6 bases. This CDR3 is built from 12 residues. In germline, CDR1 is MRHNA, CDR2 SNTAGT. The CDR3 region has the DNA TGTGCCAGCAGTGACGCGGGATATGGCTACACCTTC. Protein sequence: CASSDAGYGYTF.

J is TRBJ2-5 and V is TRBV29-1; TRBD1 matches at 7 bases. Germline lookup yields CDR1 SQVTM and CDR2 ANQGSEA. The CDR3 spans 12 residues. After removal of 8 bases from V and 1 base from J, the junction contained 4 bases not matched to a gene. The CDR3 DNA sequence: TGCAGCCATGGGACAGTCCAAGAGACCCAGTACTTC. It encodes CSHGTVQETQYF.